Listed below are T cell receptor beta chains from one sample, sequenced in a study of beta chain features in type 1 diabetes. The assay was immunoSEQ multiplex PCR, and TCRdb's table has in-frame clones only and misses some. The table lists 250,000 or so clones, around 68% of them singletons. The material sequenced was naive CD4+ T cells from blood. The receptors originated from a man under 40 in good health. CDR3s include the opening cysteine and the closing phenylalanine or tryptophan. The order of the fields is CDR3 DNA, CDR3 protein, V gene, D gene, clone size, J gene. D genes are given only for firm matches. Clone size is shown for a subset of rows, as once, few, many or a class of expanded clone.

CDR3nt: TGTGCCTGTGCGGGGGCAGATACGCAGTATTTT
CDR3aa: CACAGADTQYF
v_gene: TRBV30
d_gene: TRBD2
abundance: -
j_gene: TRBJ2-3

CDR3nt: TGTGCCAGCAGCTTAGTACAGGGTTCCTACAATGAGCAGTTCTTC
CDR3aa: CASSLVQGSYNEQFF
v_gene: TRBV7-9
d_gene: -
abundance: few
j_gene: TRBJ2-1

CDR3nt: TGTGCCTGGAGTGTTGAAGTAGCTTTCTTT
CDR3aa: CAWSVEVAFF
v_gene: TRBV30
d_gene: -
abundance: once
j_gene: TRBJ1-1

CDR3nt: TGCAGTGCTAGTTGGCAAGAGACCCAGTACTTC
CDR3aa: CSASWQETQYF
v_gene: TRBV20-1
d_gene: -
abundance: -
j_gene: TRBJ2-5

CDR3nt: TGTGCCAGCAGTGAAGCGGGGAGCACCGGGGAGCTGTTTTTT
CDR3aa: CASSEAGSTGELFF
v_gene: TRBV2
d_gene: -
abundance: -
j_gene: TRBJ2-2

CDR3nt: TGCAGCGTTGCTGGGGACAGGACGCATGGCCAGCCCCAGCATTTT
CDR3aa: CSVAGDRTHGQPQHF
v_gene: TRBV29-1
d_gene: TRBD1
abundance: -
j_gene: TRBJ1-5

CDR3nt: TGCAGCGTTGCGGGACTACATACGGATGAGCAGTTCTTC
CDR3aa: CSVAGLHTDEQFF
v_gene: TRBV29-1
d_gene: TRBD2
abundance: -
j_gene: TRBJ2-1

CDR3nt: TGTGCCTGGAGTGTAGGAACTGAAGCTTTCTTT
CDR3aa: CAWSVGTEAFF
v_gene: TRBV30
d_gene: -
abundance: -
j_gene: TRBJ1-1

CDR3nt: TGCGCCAGCAGAACATTCGTCAGGGGCGGCTATGGCTACACCTTC
CDR3aa: CASRTFVRGGYGYTF
v_gene: TRBV4-1
d_gene: -
abundance: -
j_gene: TRBJ1-2

CDR3nt: TGTGCCAGCAGCGGACAGGGTGGGGAGCAGTACTTC
CDR3aa: CASSGQGGEQYF
v_gene: TRBV9
d_gene: TRBD1
abundance: -
j_gene: TRBJ2-7

CDR3nt: TGTGCCAGCAGCCCAGGGGGCTCCATCAATGAGCAGTTCTTC
CDR3aa: CASSPGGSINEQFF
v_gene: TRBV7-9
d_gene: TRBD1
abundance: -
j_gene: TRBJ2-1

CDR3nt: TGTGCCAGCTCACCACCGAGCCGGGGTGAGCAGTTCTTC
CDR3aa: CASSPPSRGEQFF
v_gene: TRBV18
d_gene: -
abundance: -
j_gene: TRBJ2-1

CDR3nt: TGCGCCAGCAGCCAGGGGACAGGGGGCACAGATACGCAGTATTTT
CDR3aa: CASSQGTGGTDTQYF
v_gene: TRBV4-3
d_gene: TRBD1
abundance: -
j_gene: TRBJ2-3

CDR3nt: TGTGCCAGCAGAGATGGACTAGCGGTCTCCAATGAGCAGTTCTTC
CDR3aa: CASRDGLAVSNEQFF
v_gene: TRBV7-9
d_gene: TRBD2
abundance: -
j_gene: TRBJ2-1

CDR3nt: TGTGCCAGCAGTTATGGGACAGGGTGGTACTTC
CDR3aa: CASSYGTGWYF
v_gene: TRBV6-5
d_gene: TRBD1
abundance: few
j_gene: TRBJ2-5

CDR3nt: TGCAGCGTTGGGACCCGGCCATCTACTAGCTACGAGCAGTACTTC
CDR3aa: CSVGTRPSTSYEQYF
v_gene: TRBV29-1
d_gene: -
abundance: -
j_gene: TRBJ2-7

CDR3nt: TGTGCCAGCAGCTCCGGGACTAGCGGATACAATGAGCAGTTCTTC
CDR3aa: CASSSGTSGYNEQFF
v_gene: TRBV7-9
d_gene: TRBD2
abundance: -
j_gene: TRBJ2-1

CDR3nt: TGTGCCAGCAGCTTAGGGGGACGTCAAGAGCAGTATTTT
CDR3aa: CASSLGGRQEQYF
v_gene: TRBV7-6
d_gene: -
abundance: few
j_gene: TRBJ2-3

CDR3nt: TGCAGCGTTGAAAAAATCTCGCGACTAGCGGGTAATCCGTACGAGCAGTACTTC
CDR3aa: CSVEKISRLAGNPYEQYF
v_gene: TRBV29-1
d_gene: TRBD2
abundance: -
j_gene: TRBJ2-7

CDR3nt: TGTGCCAGCAGTGCAGAAGGCGGGAGTCTTGGGGAGACCCAGTACTTC
CDR3aa: CASSAEGGSLGETQYF
v_gene: TRBV2
d_gene: TRBD2
abundance: -
j_gene: TRBJ2-5